These 3 T cell receptor beta chains came from one sample sequenced in a study of blood T cell repertoires in COVID-19. Sequenced by immunoSEQ multiplex PCR; TCRdb stores in-frame clones only, minus some. The sample has around 310,000 clones; approximately 87% are singletons. Sequences were obtained from peripheral blood. These receptors all come from a woman in her forties or fifties with active or convalescent COVID-19.

V gene TRBV5-1 combines with J gene TRBJ2-1, with TRBD2 as a possible D gene (6 bases). Trimming took 2 bases from V and 6 from J, leaving 24 bases between them. CDR3 length equals 18 residues. Germline assignment: CDR1 SGHRS and CDR2 YFSETQ. CDR3 nucleotide sequence: TGCGCCAGCAGCTTCCCCGAATCTAGGCCGGGAGAGCGCAATGAGCAGTTCTTC. This translates into CASSFPESRPGERNEQFF.

The chain recombines TRBV28 with TRBJ2-7, with TRBD1 identical over 7 bases. Looked up from germline, CDR1 is MDHEN and CDR2 is SYDVKM. The ends lost 8 bases at V and 6 bases at J; junction bases unmatched: 10. The CDR3 is 13 amino acids. CDR3 sequence (DNA): TGTGCCAGCCTCCCGACAGGGCGGGTCGAGCAGTACTTC. The encoded protein is CASLPTGRVEQYF.

The rearrangement links TRBV5-1 to TRBJ2-2; TRBD1 matches 10 bases. In germline, CDR1 is SGHRS, CDR2 YFSETQ. The CDR3 is 15 amino acids. V dropped 6 bases and J dropped 4; count of bases not matched to a gene: 6. The CDR3 DNA follows: TGCGCCAGCAACGACAGGGGGCGAGTCACCGGGGAGCTGTTTTTT. Its protein product is CASNDRGRVTGELFF.